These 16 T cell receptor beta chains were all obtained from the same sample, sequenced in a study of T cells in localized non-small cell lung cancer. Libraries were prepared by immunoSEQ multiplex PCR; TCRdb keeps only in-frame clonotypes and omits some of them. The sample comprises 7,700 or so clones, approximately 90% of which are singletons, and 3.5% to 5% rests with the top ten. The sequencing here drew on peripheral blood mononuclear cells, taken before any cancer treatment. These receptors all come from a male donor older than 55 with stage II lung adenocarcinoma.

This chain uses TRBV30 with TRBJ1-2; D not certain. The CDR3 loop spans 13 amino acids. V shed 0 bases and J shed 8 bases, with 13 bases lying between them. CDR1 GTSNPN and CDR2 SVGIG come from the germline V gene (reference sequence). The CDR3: CAWSVREAVGYTF. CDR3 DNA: TGTGCCTGGAGTGTACGCGAGGCGGTGGGCTACACCTTC.

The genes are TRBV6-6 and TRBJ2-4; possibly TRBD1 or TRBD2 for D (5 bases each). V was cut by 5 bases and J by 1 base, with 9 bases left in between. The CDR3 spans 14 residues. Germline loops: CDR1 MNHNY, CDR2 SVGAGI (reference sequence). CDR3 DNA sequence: TGTGCCAGCAGTCCCTGGGGGGCCAAAAACATTCAGTACTTC. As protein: CASSPWGAKNIQYF.

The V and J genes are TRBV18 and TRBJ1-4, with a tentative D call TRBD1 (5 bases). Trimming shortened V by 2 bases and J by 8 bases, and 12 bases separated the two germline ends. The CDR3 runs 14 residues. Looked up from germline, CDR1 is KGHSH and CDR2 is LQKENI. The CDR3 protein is CASSPTGGAEKLFF. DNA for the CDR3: TGTGCCAGCTCACCAACAGGCGGGGCCGAAAAACTGTTTTTT.

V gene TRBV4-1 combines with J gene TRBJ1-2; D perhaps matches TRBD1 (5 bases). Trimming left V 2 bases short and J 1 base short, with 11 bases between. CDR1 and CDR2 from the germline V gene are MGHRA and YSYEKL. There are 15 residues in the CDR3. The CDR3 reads CASSQSGSFNYGYTF. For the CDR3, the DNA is TGCGCCAGCAGCCAATCAGGGTCATTTAACTATGGCTACACCTTC.

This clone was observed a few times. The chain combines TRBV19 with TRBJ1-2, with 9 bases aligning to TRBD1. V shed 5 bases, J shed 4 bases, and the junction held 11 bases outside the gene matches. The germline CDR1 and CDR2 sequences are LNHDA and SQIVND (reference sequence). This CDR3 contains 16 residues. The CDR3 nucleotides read TGTGCCAGTAGTTTTCCGGGACAGGGCGCCGGCTATGGCTACACCTTC. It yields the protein CASSFPGQGAGYGYTF. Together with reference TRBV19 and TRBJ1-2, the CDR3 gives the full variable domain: DGGITQSPKYLFRKEGQNVTLSCEQNLNHDAMYWYRQDPGQGLRLIYYSQIVNDFQKGDIAEGYSVSREKKESFPLTVTSAQKNPTAFYLCASSFPGQGAGYGYTFGSGTRLTVV.

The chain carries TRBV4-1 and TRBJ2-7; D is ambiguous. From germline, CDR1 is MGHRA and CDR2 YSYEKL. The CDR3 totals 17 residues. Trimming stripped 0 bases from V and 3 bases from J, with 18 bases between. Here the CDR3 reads CASSQEGPTAPNYEQYF. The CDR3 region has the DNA TGCGCCAGCAGCCAAGAAGGGCCCACTGCGCCTAACTACGAGCAGTACTTC.

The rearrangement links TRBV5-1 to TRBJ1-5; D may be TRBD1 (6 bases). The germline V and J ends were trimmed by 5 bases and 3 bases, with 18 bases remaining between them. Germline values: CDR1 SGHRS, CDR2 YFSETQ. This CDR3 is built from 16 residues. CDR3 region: CASSLGGGGPNQPQHF. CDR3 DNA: TGCGCCAGCAGTTTAGGGGGGGGCGGACCCAATCAGCCCCAGCATTTT.

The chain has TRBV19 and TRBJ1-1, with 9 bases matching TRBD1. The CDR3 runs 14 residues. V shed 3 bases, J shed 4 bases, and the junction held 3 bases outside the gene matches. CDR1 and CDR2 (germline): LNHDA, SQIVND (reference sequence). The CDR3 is CASSIGTGRTEAFF. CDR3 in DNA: TGTGCCAGTAGTATTGGGACAGGGCGCACTGAAGCTTTCTTT.

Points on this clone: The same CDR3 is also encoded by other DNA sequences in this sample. The CDR3 spells CAWSSPGLLSNQPQHF. The CDR3 DNA is TGTGCCTGGAGTTCACCGGGACTACTTAGCAATCAGCCCCAGCATTTT. J is TRBJ1-5 and V is TRBV30, with D perhaps matching TRBD1 (5 bases). The germline gives CDR1 GTSNPN, CDR2 SVGIG (reference sequence). This CDR3 region has 16 residues. V gave up 2 bases and J gave up 0 bases, with 14 bases separating them.

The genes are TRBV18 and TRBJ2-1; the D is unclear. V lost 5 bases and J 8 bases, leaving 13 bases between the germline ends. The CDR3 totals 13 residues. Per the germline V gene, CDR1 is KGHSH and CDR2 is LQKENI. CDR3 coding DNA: TGTGCCAGCTCATCGCCGAACTCGGATGAGCAGTTCTTC. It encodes CASSSPNSDEQFF.

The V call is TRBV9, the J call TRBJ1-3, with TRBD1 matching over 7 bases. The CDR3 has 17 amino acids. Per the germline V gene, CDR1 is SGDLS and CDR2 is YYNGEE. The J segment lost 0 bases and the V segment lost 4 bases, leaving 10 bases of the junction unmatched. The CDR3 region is CASSTHAGGHSGNTIYF. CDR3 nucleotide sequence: TGTGCCAGCAGCACTCATGCAGGGGGACACTCTGGAAACACCATATATTTT.

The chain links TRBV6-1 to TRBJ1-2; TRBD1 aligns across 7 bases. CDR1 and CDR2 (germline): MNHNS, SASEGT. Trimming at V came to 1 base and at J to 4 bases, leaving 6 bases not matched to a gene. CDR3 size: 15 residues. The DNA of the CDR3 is TGTGCCAGCAGTGAAGATTACAGGGGAGTCTATGGCTACACCTTC. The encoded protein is CASSEDYRGVYGYTF.

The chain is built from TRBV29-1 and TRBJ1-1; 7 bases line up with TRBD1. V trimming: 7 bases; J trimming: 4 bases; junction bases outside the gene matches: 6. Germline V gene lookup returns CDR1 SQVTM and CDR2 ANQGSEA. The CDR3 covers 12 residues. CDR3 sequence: CSGDRAGTEAFF. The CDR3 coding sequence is TGCAGCGGTGACAGGGCTGGCACTGAAGCTTTCTTT.

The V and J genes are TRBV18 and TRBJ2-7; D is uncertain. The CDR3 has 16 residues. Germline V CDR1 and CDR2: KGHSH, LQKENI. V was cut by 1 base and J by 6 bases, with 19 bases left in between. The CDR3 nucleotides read TGTGCCAGCTCACCACTTTCAGGTCTAGGACCCCCCGAGCAGTACTTC. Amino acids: CASSPLSGLGPPEQYF.

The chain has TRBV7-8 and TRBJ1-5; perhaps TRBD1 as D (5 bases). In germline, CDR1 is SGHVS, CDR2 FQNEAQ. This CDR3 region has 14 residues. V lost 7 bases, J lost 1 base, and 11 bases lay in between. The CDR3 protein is CASTQGASNQPQHF. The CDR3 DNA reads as TGTGCCAGCACCCAAGGGGCGAGCAATCAGCCCCAGCATTTT.

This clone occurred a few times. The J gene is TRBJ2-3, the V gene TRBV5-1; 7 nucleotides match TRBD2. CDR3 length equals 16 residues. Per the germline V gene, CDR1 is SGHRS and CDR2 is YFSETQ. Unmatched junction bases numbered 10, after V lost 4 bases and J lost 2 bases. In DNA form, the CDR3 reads TGCGCCAGCAGCCTCTCTTGGGGGGGACCCACAGATACGCAGTATTTT. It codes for CASSLSWGGPTDTQYF.